Shown below are 27 T cell receptor beta chains from a single sample sequenced in a study of blood T cell repertoires in COVID-19 (dated by TCRdb to about 2020). To prepare the library, the immunoSEQ multiplex PCR assay was applied. In its TCRdb copy, this immuneACCESS table keeps in-frame sequences only and misses some clones. Where compared with another copy, unresolved V genes explain less than half of these, and the others have no known cause. The sample contains over 150,000 clones, 65% to 90% of them found a single time. Over 7% of the sample comes from the top ten. What was sequenced was peripheral blood. Source of these receptors: a man aged 50 to 60 with active or convalescent COVID-19.

The V call is TRBV6-1, the J call TRBJ1-2, with 7 bases matching TRBD1. CDR3 size: 16 residues. After removal of 0 bases from V and 6 bases from J, the junction contained 10 bases not matched to a gene. Germline V gene data show CDR1 as MNHNS and CDR2 as SASEGT. The CDR3 sequence is CASSEATDRVNDGYTF. The CDR3 DNA follows: TGTGCCAGCAGTGAAGCAACCGACAGGGTGAACGATGGCTACACCTTC.

The V and J genes are TRBV9 and TRBJ2-7; 8 nucleotides line up with TRBD1. V gave up 4 bases and J gave up 7 bases; unmatched junction bases: 10. CDR1 is SGDLS and CDR2 is YYNGEE in the germline V gene. This CDR3 has 14 amino acids. CDR3 sequence reads: CASSPPQQGEEQYF. Here the CDR3 DNA reads TGTGCCAGCAGCCCCCCTCAACAGGGGGAGGAGCAGTACTTC.

This clone has at least ten counts. This rearrangement joins TRBV12-3 or TRBV12-4 to TRBJ2-2; possibly TRBD1 for D (6 bases). V was trimmed by 6 bases and J by 7 bases, leaving 12 bases between them. The length of the CDR3 is 13 residues. The CDR3 nucleotides are TGTGCCAGCAGGTTTCAGGGGATCGGGGAGCTGTTTTTT. It yields the protein CASRFQGIGELFF.

The chain joins TRBV6-1 to TRBJ1-5; D is possibly TRBD1 (6 bases). The CDR3 has 14 residues. With 2 bases removed from V and 10 bases from J, the gap between germline ends came to 15 bases. Germline-derived CDR1 and CDR2 are MNHNS and SASEGT. The CDR3 here is CASSEWGGRDPQHF. As DNA, the CDR3 is TGTGCCAGCAGTGAATGGGGGGGCCGGGACCCCCAGCATTTT.

This chain links TRBV30 with TRBJ1-1; 8 bases are a match to TRBD1. Germline CDR1 and CDR2: GTSNPN and SVGIG (reference sequence). V shed 4 bases and J 1 base; nucleotides not matched to a gene: 2. This CDR3 contains 13 residues. The CDR3 reads CAWKGQGNTEAFF. The CDR3 coding sequence is TGTGCCTGGAAAGGACAGGGGAACACTGAAGCTTTCTTT.

This chain uses TRBV19 with TRBJ1-1; D remains ambiguous. The CDR3 length is 14 residues. V lost 5 bases, J lost 1 base, and 11 bases lay in between. The germline CDR1 and CDR2 sequences are LNHDA and SQIVND (reference sequence). The DNA for the CDR3 is TGTGCCAGTAGTCCGACGGGAAAGAACACTGAAGCTTTCTTT. It yields the protein CASSPTGKNTEAFF.

The CDR3 DNA reads as TGTGCCAGCCAGGTCTCCCACTACAATGAGCAGTTCTTC. Translating gives CASQVSHYNEQFF. The rearrangement uses TRBV6-5 and TRBJ2-1; no clear D. Trimming took 8 bases from V and 3 from J, leaving 11 bases between them. The CDR3 has 13 residues. Germline V CDR1 and CDR2: MNHEY, SVGAGI.

CDR3 DNA: TGTGCCAGCAGCCTCAGTAGCCAGCACCACACAGATACGCAGTATTTT. It yields the protein CASSLSSQHHTDTQYF. V is TRBV9 and J is TRBJ2-3; no definite D call. Germline CDR1 SGDLS, CDR2 YYNGEE. The CDR3 is 16 residues long. Trimming took off 4 bases at V and 2 bases at J, with 17 bases between the two ends.

The genes are TRBV27 and TRBJ2-3, with unresolved D. V lost 5 bases, J lost 2 bases, and 5 bases lay in between. CDR1 and CDR2 (germline): MNHEY, SMNVEV (reference sequence). The CDR3 extends over 12 amino acids. This CDR3 is CASSAYTDTQYF. The CDR3 DNA follows: TGTGCCAGCAGTGCCTACACAGATACGCAGTATTTT.

The genes are TRBV5-1 and TRBJ1-1; D possibly corresponds to TRBD1 (5 bases). This CDR3 is built from 14 residues. CDR1 SGHRS and CDR2 YFSETQ come from the germline V gene. V lost 0 bases, J lost 5 bases, and 11 bases lay in between. CDR3 loop: CASSLEGEVTEAFF. CDR3 coding DNA: TGCGCCAGCAGCTTGGAAGGGGAGGTAACTGAAGCTTTCTTT.

This clone has a single count. This rearrangement joins TRBV14 to TRBJ1-1, with no clear D. There are 13 residues in the CDR3. Trimming cost V 0 bases and J 2 bases, with 4 bases left between them. In germline, CDR1 is SGHDN, CDR2 FVKESK. In DNA, the CDR3 is TGTGCCAGCAGCCAAGACCGTAACACTGAAGCTTTCTTT. This sequence encodes CASSQDRNTEAFF.

This sequence joins TRBV29-1 and TRBJ2-6; the D gene is possibly TRBD1 (6 bases). The V gene's germline CDR1 is SQVTM and CDR2 ANQGSEA. V shed 6 bases and J shed 0 bases, with 24 bases lying between them. The CDR3 is 19 amino acids. The CDR3 sequence is CSVAKEGVNPSSGANVLTF. DNA for the CDR3: TGCAGCGTCGCTAAAGAGGGGGTTAACCCCAGCTCTGGGGCCAACGTCCTGACTTTC.

The genes are TRBV5-4 and TRBJ1-2; D might be TRBD1 (5 bases). The CDR3 covers 17 residues. Looked up from germline, CDR1 is SGHNT and CDR2 is YYREEE (reference sequence). Between the trimmed V and J ends, which lost 5 bases and 0 bases, there was a span of 20 bases. The CDR3 loop is CASRHLGPTSSNYGYTF. Here the CDR3 DNA reads TGTGCCAGCAGGCATTTGGGGCCCACATCTTCTAACTATGGCTACACCTTC.

This clone was detected once. V and J are TRBV11-2 and TRBJ2-5, with D uncertain. This CDR3 spans 14 amino acids. Germline V gene lookup returns CDR1 SGHAT and CDR2 FQNNGV. Trimming left V 7 bases short and J 4 bases short, with 16 bases between. The CDR3 region is CASKLRRIGETQYF. DNA for the CDR3: TGTGCCAGCAAGCTTAGGCGGATTGGAGAGACCCAGTACTTC. The full variable domain, completed using reference TRBV11-2 and TRBJ2-5, is EAGVAQSPRYKIIEKRQSVAFWCNPISGHATLYWYQQILGQGPKLLIQFQNNGVVDDSQLPKDRFSAERLKGVDSTLKIQPAKLEDSAVYLCASKLRRIGETQYFGPGTRLLVL.

The chain links TRBV7-2 to TRBJ2-3, with D unclear. CDR3 length: 15 residues. Per germline, CDR1 SGHTA and CDR2 FQGNSA. Trimming took off 1 base at V and 2 bases at J, with 10 bases between the two ends. CDR3 nucleotides: TGTGCCAGCAGCTTAGGTTACTCCAACACAGATACGCAGTATTTT. Translated, it gives CASSLGYSNTDTQYF. Looking up the rest from reference TRBV7-2 and TRBJ2-3 gives the full variable domain: GAGVSQSPSNKVTEKGKDVELRCDPISGHTALYWYRQSLGQGLEFLIYFQGNSAPDKSGLPSDRFSAERTGGSVSTLTIQRTQQEDSAVYLCASSLGYSNTDTQYFGPGTRLTVL.

This clone was seen only once. The DNA for the CDR3 is TGTGCCAGCAGCTCTGGGGGCAATAACTATGGCTACACCTTC. This codes for CASSSGGNNYGYTF. The genes are TRBV27 and TRBJ1-2, with D possibly being TRBD1 (6 bases). From germline, CDR1 is MNHEY and CDR2 SMNVEV (reference sequence). The CDR3 loop spans 14 amino acids. The ends were cut back, 6 bases at V and 1 base at J, with 12 bases in the middle.

CDR3 residues: CASSPRRVWEKLFF. CDR3 DNA sequence: TGTGCCAGCAGTCCCCGGCGGGTTTGGGAAAAACTGTTTTTT. The rearrangement uses TRBV6-5 and TRBJ1-4; no clear D gene. Trimming removed 5 bases at V and 8 bases at J, with 15 bases between. The length of the CDR3 is 14 residues. Germline-derived CDR1 and CDR2 are MNHEY and SVGAGI.

The gene calls are TRBV7-9 and TRBJ1-5; 11 bases map to TRBD1. The V and J ends lost 5 bases and 6 bases, in that order; junction bases with no gene match: 6. The CDR3 length is 15 residues. Germline V gives CDR1 SEHNR, CDR2 FQNEAQ (reference sequence). The DNA for the CDR3 is TGTGCCAGCAGCCCCGGACAGGGGGCTGTTCAGCCCCAGCATTTT. This encodes CASSPGQGAVQPQHF.

The V gene is TRBV6-5, the J gene TRBJ2-5, with TRBD1 as a possible D gene (5 bases). The CDR3 spans 15 residues. CDR1 and CDR2 (germline): MNHEY, SVGAGI. Trimming removed 0 bases at V and 5 bases at J, with 13 bases between. The CDR3 reads CASSYSFAGLETQYF. DNA for the CDR3: TGTGCCAGCAGTTACTCGTTCGCAGGGTTGGAGACCCAGTACTTC.

The chain links TRBV5-6 to TRBJ2-2; the match to TRBD2 covers 12 bases. This CDR3 is built from 16 residues. Unmatched junction bases numbered 7, after V lost 3 bases and J lost 7 bases. Germline values: CDR1 SGHDT, CDR2 YYEEEE. The CDR3 is CASSYRTSGTNGELFF. The CDR3 nucleotides are TGTGCCAGCAGCTATCGGACTAGCGGGACGAACGGGGAGCTGTTTTTT.

The chain recombines TRBV7-2 with TRBJ2-7; possibly TRBD1 for D (6 bases). This CDR3 is built from 13 residues. Germline CDR1 and CDR2: SGHTA and FQGNSA. V lost 6 bases to trimming and J lost 1 base, with 10 bases between them. CDR3 residues: CASSSTGSYEQYF. The CDR3 DNA follows: TGTGCCAGCAGTTCCACAGGGTCCTACGAGCAGTACTTC.

This clone was detected once. J is TRBJ2-1 and V is TRBV6-6; D perhaps matches TRBD2 (6 bases). CDR1 and CDR2 (germline): MNHNY, SVGAGI (reference sequence). The CDR3 runs to 12 residues. Trimming cost V 8 bases and J 7 bases, with 12 bases left between them. CDR3 in amino acids: CASALRGNEQFF. In nucleotides, the CDR3 is TGTGCCAGCGCCCTGCGGGGTAATGAGCAGTTCTTC.

V gene TRBV13 combines with J gene TRBJ1-6; D not certain. Trimming left V 0 bases short and J 9 bases short, with 6 bases between. This CDR3 spans 13 amino acids. CDR1 PRHDT and CDR2 FYEKMQ come from the germline V gene (reference sequence). The CDR3 region has the DNA TGTGCCAGCAGCTTAGGGGCTTCTTCACCCCTCCACTTT. Translated, it gives CASSLGASSPLHF.

The rearrangement uses TRBV12-3 or TRBV12-4 and TRBJ2-1, with 9 bases identical to TRBD1. Losses at the gene ends were 3 bases for V and 8 bases for J; bases not matched to a gene: 2. The CDR3 loop spans 13 amino acids. CDR3 in amino acids: CASSFDRGYEQFF. The CDR3 region has the DNA TGTGCCAGCAGTTTCGACAGGGGGTATGAGCAGTTCTTC.

The chain has TRBV9 and TRBJ1-2, with no clear D. Trimming removed 2 bases from V and 4 bases from J, with 6 bases in between. The length of the CDR3 is 12 residues. CDR1 SGDLS and CDR2 YYNGEE come from the germline V gene. CDR3 DNA sequence: TGTGCCAGCAGCGTCGGGAGCTATGGCTACACCTTC. Its translation is CASSVGSYGYTF.

The chain recombines TRBV11-2 with TRBJ1-5, with D possibly matching TRBD1 (5 bases). Trimming left V 0 bases short and J 5 bases short, with 11 bases between. This CDR3 has 15 amino acids. CDR1 is SGHAT and CDR2 is FQNNGV in the germline V gene. Written as DNA, the CDR3 is TGTGCCAGCAGCTTAGAGGGACTGTTGCATCAGCCCCAGCATTTT. Its translation is CASSLEGLLHQPQHF.

The gene calls are TRBV10-3 and TRBJ1-1; the D is unclear. The V and J ends lost 2 bases and 0 bases respectively, with 7 bases between them. The CDR3 consists of 14 residues. CDR1 and CDR2 from the germline V gene are ENHRY and SYGVKD. CDR3 amino acids: CAISERELNTEAFF. The CDR3 nucleotides read TGTGCCATCAGTGAGAGGGAGTTGAACACTGAAGCTTTCTTT.